The rows below give T cell receptor beta chains drawn from one sample of a study of graft-versus-host responses after intestinal transplantation. The assay was immunoSEQ multiplex PCR, and TCRdb's table has in-frame clones only and misses some. The sample shows about 10,000 clones, 36% of them seen only once. The sample in question was alloreactive CD8+ T cells from a mixed lymphocyte reaction culture, obtained before intestinal transplant. The receptors here all came from a human patient who received an intestinal transplant. Both conserved end residues are part of each CDR3.

v_call: TRBV28
j_call: TRBJ2-5
cdr3_aa: CASSLDRLQETQYF

v_call: TRBV13
j_call: TRBJ2-3
cdr3_aa: CASSLGGSADTQYF

v_call: TRBV11-2
j_call: TRBJ2-1
cdr3_aa: CASSLGWSNEQFF

v_call: TRBV9
j_call: TRBJ2-1
cdr3_aa: CASSSPAAPYNEQFF

v_call: TRBV7-9
j_call: TRBJ1-2
cdr3_aa: CASSLKRGGYTF

v_call: TRBV5-1
j_call: TRBJ2-1
cdr3_aa: CASSFAGGGNEQFF

v_call: TRBV18
j_call: TRBJ2-2
cdr3_aa: CASSLLQVALVGGELFF

v_call: TRBV5-8
j_call: TRBJ2-1
cdr3_aa: CASIDREDYNEQFF

v_call: TRBV9
j_call: TRBJ2-5
cdr3_aa: CASSPWGGQETQYF

v_call: TRBV11-2
j_call: TRBJ2-5
cdr3_aa: CASSLERDRGRLQYF

v_call: TRBV27
j_call: TRBJ1-2
cdr3_aa: CASSLVGQADGYTF

v_call: TRBV27
j_call: TRBJ1-2
cdr3_aa: CASSPLGPGNYGYTF

v_call: TRBV9
j_call: TRBJ1-1
cdr3_aa: CASGPGNTEAFF

v_call: TRBV5-4
j_call: TRBJ1-1
cdr3_aa: CASSDWDRRNTEAFF

v_call: TRBV6-5
j_call: TRBJ2-7
cdr3_aa: CASSPEGLSYEQYF

v_call: TRBV19
j_call: TRBJ2-1
cdr3_aa: CASSISGTTYNEQFF

v_call: TRBV11-2
j_call: TRBJ2-2
cdr3_aa: CASSSPNPTGNTGELFF

v_call: TRBV6-1
j_call: TRBJ1-4
cdr3_aa: CASSEAGLATNEKLFF

v_call: TRBV29-1
j_call: TRBJ1-2
cdr3_aa: CSGGNRGIGYTF

v_call: TRBV18
j_call: TRBJ1-5
cdr3_aa: CASSPRGNQPQHF

v_call: TRBV4-2
j_call: TRBJ2-2
cdr3_aa: CASSQALAGAKNTGELFF

v_call: TRBV18
j_call: TRBJ1-2
cdr3_aa: CASSARQPFYGYTF